The clone carrying this T cell receptor beta chain was seen only a few times. Its antigen is unknown. Trimming pared 7 bases from V and 3 bases from J, leaving 15 bases between. Germline CDR1 SQVTM, CDR2 ANQGSEA. The CDR3 runs to 13 residues. Alongside a J-beta primer mix, a sample-barcoded 5' primer served in a second PCR lasting roughly 7 to 12 cycles. Sequencing recovered at least 3 million CDR3-containing paired-end reads from each sample. TCRdb fed the 5' RACE reads into MiXCR, producing one record per CDR3 protein. This sample has roughly 500,000 distinct CDR3 sequences, with 27% found just once. RNA extraction gave at least 5.5 micrograms of total RNA per sample. The data derive from a study of blood T cells in healthy people across ages. Broader study findings: Across the age range, TCR beta diversity per million T cells fell in a roughly linear way. Calculation of diversity from one million T cells yielded estimates considered to be underestimates.

This chain links TRBV29-1 with TRBJ1-1; D remains unclear. Sequencing was performed on blood. The receptor comes from a woman aged 65 to 85 in good health. The DNA for the CDR3 is TGCAGCGCCCGCGGGCTGGGGTACACTGAAGCTTTCTTT. Protein product: CSARGLGYTEAFF. Together with reference TRBV29-1 and TRBJ1-1, the CDR3 gives the full variable domain: SAVISQKPSRDICQRGTSLTIQCQVDSQVTMMFWYRQQPGQSLTLIATANQGSEATYESGFVIDKFPISRPNLTFSTLTVSNMSPEDSSIYLCSARGLGYTEAFFGQGTRLTVV.